This T cell receptor (beta chain) was profiled in a study of blood T cell repertoires in COVID-19. Study-wide context: Donors in the United States, Italy and Spain gave samples during acute or convalescent COVID-19. Sample material is recorded as cDNA or gDNA derived from T cells, B-cell-depleted T cells, or PBMCs.

Produced via immunoSEQ multiplex PCR; TCRdb's table is partial and in-frame only. There are 130,000 or so clones in the sample; about four fifths occur only once, and about 8.1% lies in the top ten. This CDR3 is 15 amino acids long. Germline trimming cut 8 bases from V and 0 bases from J; bases unmatched to any gene: 7. Germline CDR1 KGHSH, CDR2 LQKENI. Seattle participants joined during active infection and were tracked over time. This clonotype originated in a man aged 25-40 years with COVID-19, enrolled during active disease. This chain connects TRBV18 to TRBJ2-1, with TRBD1 identical over 7 bases. What was sequenced was peripheral blood. The CDR3 loop is CASRGPQSSYNEQFF. The CDR3 bases are TGTGCCAGCAGGGGGCCCCAAAGCTCCTACAATGAGCAGTTCTTC.